Sequencing of this TCR beta chain was carried out in a study of cytomegalovirus exposure and HLA in healthy donors. As for this clone: Antigen unknown.

CDR3 length: 14 residues. Between the trimmed V and J ends, which lost 1 base and 7 bases, there was a span of 13 bases. Germline CDR1 reads SGHDN; CDR2 reads FVKESK. Study-level findings and limits: In a later analysis, a missense DCLRE1C variant was linked to TCR beta V- and J-gene trimming. The records held CMV serostatus as the only immune exposure information. The classifier was said to identify cytomegalovirus status with high specificity and sensitivity. Most subjects had HLA-A and HLA-B alleles reportedly predicted accurately by TCR beta sequences.

With 60 Vbeta and 13 Jbeta primers, the PCR was carried out. The repertoire was sequenced with immunoSEQ multiplex PCR; TCRdb's copy has only in-frame clones and lacks some. The table lists roughly 100,000 clones, with 0.55% to 0.6% in the top ten. The TCR comes from a man aged 45-65 years in good health and CMV-seronegative. Material for sequencing was PBMCs. The chain is built from TRBV14 and TRBJ2-5; D is uncertain. In DNA, the CDR3 is TGTGCCAGCAGCCAAGGGGCTGCAGTGGGGACCCAGTACTTC. Translating it yields CASSQGAAVGTQYF.